This entry features one T cell receptor beta chain sequence. The sample originates from a study of blood T cell repertoires in COVID-19. The overall study: Sites across the United States, Italy and Spain contributed samples from acute and convalescent COVID-19. PBMCs, B-cell-depleted T cells, or T cells provided the cDNA or gDNA that made up the material.

Authors' analysis steps: Amplifying reference gene primers gave estimates of nucleated cell counts. Sequencing used immunoSEQ multiplex PCR; TCRdb keeps in-frame clones, though not all of them. V and J calls plus clone size are reproduced from that table; the DNA served to infer D and trimming. Counted here are about 210,000 clones, around 82% occurring once; the ten biggest clones make up around 2.3%. Germline V CDR1 and CDR2: KGHSH, LQKENI. CDR3 length: 15 amino acids. V lost 2 bases to trimming and J lost 0 bases, with 10 bases between them. Sequencing input: peripheral blood. The receptor's source is a middle-aged woman with active or convalescent COVID-19. The gene calls are TRBV18 and TRBJ1-1, with D possibly being TRBD1 (6 bases). As DNA, the CDR3 is TGTGCCAGCTCACCAATGAACAGGGTGAACACTGAAGCTTTCTTT. Protein product: CASSPMNRVNTEAFF.